What follows are 30 T cell receptor beta chains derived from one specimen sequenced in a study of cytomegalovirus exposure and HLA in healthy donors. PCR used 60 Vbeta primers and 13 Jbeta primers. TCRdb's table, derived via immunoSEQ multiplex PCR, lists solely in-frame clones and lacks some. The sample comprises approximately 100,000 clones, 60% to 80% of which are singletons, and 2.5% to 3.5% rests with the top ten. Material for sequencing was PBMCs. All receptors come from a female donor in good health and CMV-seronegative.

The chain is built from TRBV15 and TRBJ1-4; 7 nucleotides line up with TRBD1. In germline, CDR1 is LNHNV, CDR2 YYDKDF (reference sequence). This CDR3 spans 16 amino acids. V dropped 0 bases and J dropped 7; count of bases not matched to a gene: 8. CDR3: CATSRDRGDTGEKLFF. The CDR3 DNA is TGTGCCACCAGCAGAGACAGGGGGGACACTGGTGAAAAACTGTTTTTT.

This clone was counted a few times. The J gene is TRBJ1-1, the V gene TRBV5-1, with unresolved D. V was shortened by 4 bases and J by 0 bases, with 19 bases between the two germline ends. This CDR3 is built from 17 residues. The V gene's germline CDR1 is SGHRS and CDR2 YFSETQ. Here the CDR3 reads CASSPARSGLLNTEAFF. In nucleotides, the CDR3 is TGCGCCAGCAGCCCTGCAAGGTCAGGACTATTGAACACTGAAGCTTTCTTT.

This clone showed up just once. The rearrangement links TRBV23-1 to TRBJ2-2; TRBD2 matches 14 bases. TRBV23-1 is recorded as an ORF, its role being uncertain. With V trimmed by 2 bases and J by 4 bases, 9 bases remained unmatched. The CDR3 runs to 19 residues. CDR3 sequence reads: CASSQPGLAGVGGTGELFF. The DNA for the CDR3 is TGCGCCAGCAGTCAACCGGGACTAGCGGGAGTCGGTGGCACCGGGGAGCTGTTTTTT.

This chain links TRBV11-2 with TRBJ1-2; unclear D gene. V was clipped by 5 bases and J by 3 bases, with 13 bases between them. Germline assignment: CDR1 SGHAT and CDR2 FQNNGV. The CDR3 extends over 14 amino acids. This CDR3 is CASSASGNYYGYTF. The CDR3 DNA sequence: TGTGCCAGCAGCGCCTCGGGTAATTACTATGGCTACACCTTC. Drawing the rest from reference TRBV11-2 and TRBJ1-2, the complete variable domain is EAGVAQSPRYKIIEKRQSVAFWCNPISGHATLYWYQQILGQGPKLLIQFQNNGVVDDSQLPKDRFSAERLKGVDSTLKIQPAKLEDSAVYLCASSASGNYYGYTFGSGTRLTVV.

The genes are TRBV30 and TRBJ1-5; TRBD1 matches 7 bases. CDR3 length: 16 amino acids. J gave up 1 base and V 0 bases, and 6 bases lay outside the gene matches. The germline CDR1 and CDR2 sequences are GTSNPN and SVGIG (reference sequence). The CDR3 DNA reads TGTGCCTGGAGTGTACACAGGGGATCGAGCAATCAGCCCCAGCATTTT. It is translated as CAWSVHRGSSNQPQHF.

The chain joins TRBV7-2 to TRBJ2-7; no clear D. CDR1 is SGHTA, CDR2 FQGNSA, per germline. The CDR3 totals 14 residues. V lost 5 bases and J lost 2, with 13 bases in between. CDR3 region: CASSPTIDTYEQYF. For the CDR3, the DNA is TGTGCCAGCAGCCCCACCATAGATACCTACGAGCAGTACTTC.

The V gene is TRBV5-1, the J gene TRBJ1-1, with 10 bases that match TRBD1. CDR1 is SGHRS, CDR2 YFSETQ, per germline. V shed 4 bases, J shed 12 bases, and the junction held 3 bases outside the gene matches. The CDR3 has 11 amino acids. The CDR3 nucleotides read TGCGCCAGCAGCGAGGGACAGGGGACTTTCTTT. It encodes CASSEGQGTFF.

The CDR3 region has the DNA TGCGCCAGCAGCCAAGATCTGGGAAGGGGTTACGAGCAGTACTTC. Residues: CASSQDLGRGYEQYF. J is TRBJ2-7 and V is TRBV4-3; maybe TRBD1 (5 bases). This CDR3 has 15 residues. CDR1 LGHNA and CDR2 YSLEER come from the germline V gene. V was clipped by 0 bases and J by 4 bases, with 13 bases between them.

The chain is built from TRBV7-2 and TRBJ2-3; 7 bases match TRBD1. Trimming took 5 bases from V and 2 from J; bases not matched to a gene: 7. From germline, CDR1 is SGHTA and CDR2 FQGNSA. This CDR3 region has 15 residues. The CDR3 spells CASSPTQGITDTQYF. CDR3 sequence (DNA): TGTGCCAGCAGCCCCACACAGGGGATCACAGATACGCAGTATTTT.

The chain couples TRBV27 to TRBJ1-6, with D perhaps TRBD1 (5 bases). There are 14 residues in the CDR3. Germline CDR1 MNHEY, CDR2 SMNVEV (reference sequence). Trimming stripped 4 bases from V and 4 bases from J, with 8 bases between. CDR3 sequence (DNA): TGTGCCAGCAGTTGGACAACTTATAATTCACCCCTCCACTTT. This encodes CASSWTTYNSPLHF.

This clone occurred once. This chain joins TRBV27 and TRBJ2-1; D is ambiguous. Germline loops: CDR1 MNHEY, CDR2 SMNVEV (reference sequence). Trimming took 3 bases from V and 5 from J, leaving 8 bases between them. The CDR3 runs 13 residues. The CDR3 is CASSFDGNNEQFF. CDR3 nucleotides: TGTGCCAGCAGTTTTGATGGCAACAATGAGCAGTTCTTC.

The chain combines TRBV18 with TRBJ2-3; TRBD1 aligns across 12 bases. V lost 1 base, J lost 5 bases, and 4 bases stayed unmatched. The CDR3 is made up of 16 amino acids. The V gene's germline CDR1 is KGHSH and CDR2 LQKENI. Here the CDR3 reads CASSPRGQGAKDTQYF. CDR3 DNA: TGTGCCAGCTCACCACGGGGACAGGGGGCAAAAGATACGCAGTATTTT.

The chain employs TRBV19 and TRBJ2-2; D uncertain. The germline gives CDR1 LNHDA, CDR2 SQIVND (reference sequence). CDR3 length: 12 residues. V was shortened by 9 bases and J by 1 base, with 6 bases between the two germline ends. The chain's CDR3 is CASRQNTGELFF. CDR3 coding DNA: TGTGCCAGCAGACAGAACACCGGGGAGCTGTTTTTT. Together with reference TRBV19 and TRBJ2-2, the CDR3 gives the full variable domain: DGGITQSPKYLFRKEGQNVTLSCEQNLNHDAMYWYRQDPGQGLRLIYYSQIVNDFQKGDIAEGYSVSREKKESFPLTVTSAQKNPTAFYLCASRQNTGELFFGEGSRLTVL.

This rearrangement joins TRBV27 to TRBJ2-7; D is possibly TRBD1 (6 bases). The CDR3 has 14 residues. Trimming removed 8 bases from V and 5 bases from J, with 19 bases in between. Germline V gene sequence: CDR1 MNHEY, CDR2 SMNVEV (reference sequence). In DNA, the CDR3 is TGTGCCAGCGGCCTCAGGGGTGTAAGGGACGAGCAGTACTTC. Its protein is CASGLRGVRDEQYF.

V gene TRBV5-1 combines with J gene TRBJ2-3; D call uncertain. CDR1 is SGHRS and CDR2 is YFSETQ in the germline V gene. Between the trimmed V and J ends, which lost 3 bases and 3 bases, there was a span of 11 bases. There are 14 residues in the CDR3. The CDR3 sequence is CASSSVRRTDTQYF. Written as DNA, the CDR3 is TGCGCCAGCAGCTCCGTACGGCGGACAGATACGCAGTATTTT.

The rearrangement joins TRBV4-1 to TRBJ1-2, with D tentatively TRBD1 (6 bases). In germline, CDR1 is MGHRA, CDR2 YSYEKL. The CDR3 loop spans 17 amino acids. The V end lost 8 bases, the J end lost 0 bases, and 22 bases lay between the germline ends. CDR3 in amino acids: CASRRGGSGAANYGYTF. The CDR3 DNA is TGCGCCAGCCGGCGCGGGGGCTCAGGGGCAGCTAACTATGGCTACACCTTC.

With respect to this clone: An end of the junction differs from the germline gene, which may be a read error. This sequence joins TRBV4-1 and TRBJ2-3, with 10 nucleotides matching TRBD2. CDR1 MGHRA and CDR2 YSYEKL come from the germline V gene. The length of the CDR3 is 17 residues. The CDR3 DNA sequence: TGCGCCAGCAGCCAATCCTTGCTAGCGGGAGCCACAGGTACGCAGTATTTT. Amino acids: CASSQSLLAGATGTQYF.

The chain is built from TRBV5-1 and TRBJ2-5; D remains unclear. Germline V gene data show CDR1 as SGHRS and CDR2 as YFSETQ. The CDR3 length is 12 residues. With 0 bases removed from V and 4 bases from J, the gap between germline ends came to 4 bases. DNA for the CDR3: TGCGCCAGCAGCTTGGACGGAGAGACCCAGTACTTC. Translated, it gives CASSLDGETQYF.

This sequence joins TRBV2 and TRBJ2-7; TRBD2 matches at 14 bases. This CDR3 has 15 amino acids. Losses at the gene ends were 2 bases for V and 6 bases for J; bases not matched to a gene: 3. From germline, CDR1 is SNHLY and CDR2 FYNNEI. The CDR3 DNA follows: TGTGCCAGCAGTGAATCTGGACTAGCGGGAGGCGAGCAGTACTTC. Residues: CASSESGLAGGEQYF. The complete variable domain, with remaining parts taken from reference TRBV2 and TRBJ2-7, reads EPEVTQTPSHQVTQMGQEVILRCVPISNHLYFYWYRQILGQKVEFLVSFYNNEISEKSEIFDDQFSVERPDGSNFTLKIRSTKLEDSAMYFCASSESGLAGGEQYFGPGTRLTVT.

The chain employs TRBV27 and TRBJ1-5; D perhaps matches TRBD1 (6 bases). V lost 7 bases and J lost 4, with 11 bases in between. Germline values: CDR1 MNHEY, CDR2 SMNVEV (reference sequence). CDR3 length equals 13 residues. CDR3 in amino acids: CASKGTPNQPQHF. The CDR3 region has the DNA TGTGCCAGCAAGGGGACACCAAATCAGCCCCAGCATTTT.

CDR3: CASGRENTEAFF. The CDR3 nucleotides read TGTGCCAGCGGGCGGGAGAACACTGAAGCTTTCTTT. This chain joins TRBV27 and TRBJ1-1; the D is unclear. The CDR3 sequence is 12 residues long. V was shortened by 8 bases and J by 1 base, with 8 bases between the two germline ends. The germline V gene encodes CDR1 MNHEY and CDR2 SMNVEV (reference sequence).

The gene calls are TRBV7-8 and TRBJ2-6; D is unclear. Trimming pared 1 base from V and 0 bases from J, leaving 13 bases between. The germline CDR1 and CDR2 sequences are SGHVS and FQNEAQ. This CDR3 spans 18 amino acids. CDR3: CASSLVRNSGSGANVLTF. The DNA of the CDR3 is TGTGCCAGCAGCTTAGTCCGAAACTCGGGCTCTGGGGCCAACGTCCTGACTTTC.

The V gene is TRBV10-3, the J gene TRBJ2-7, with 9 bases lining up with TRBD1. J lost 6 bases, V lost 6 bases, and 12 bases had no gene match. This CDR3 is built from 15 residues. CDR1 is ENHRY and CDR2 is SYGVKD in the germline V gene. The CDR3 nucleotides read TGTGCCATCAGAAGAGCCGGGACAGGGTTCGCCGAGCAGTACTTC. Translation gives CAIRRAGTGFAEQYF.

The chain links TRBV7-2 to TRBJ1-1; D not resolved. The CDR3 runs to 15 residues. The V end was cut by 2 bases, the J end by 0 bases, with 10 bases between. Per germline, CDR1 SGHTA and CDR2 FQGNSA. CDR3 in DNA: TGTGCCAGCAGCTTACGTCTTTCTATGAACACTGAAGCTTTCTTT. Protein product: CASSLRLSMNTEAFF.

This rearrangement joins TRBV28 to TRBJ1-5; D might be TRBD1 (6 bases). Germline CDR1 reads MDHEN; CDR2 reads SYDVKM. CDR3 length equals 15 residues. V lost 3 bases, J lost 0 bases, and 9 bases lay in between. Written as DNA, the CDR3 is TGTGCCAGCAGTTTCACAGGGAATAGCAATCAGCCCCAGCATTTT. As protein: CASSFTGNSNQPQHF.

The chain carries TRBV7-2 and TRBJ1-2; the match to TRBD1 covers 9 bases. The CDR3 covers 15 residues. The V gene end was trimmed by 0 bases and the J gene end by 7 bases; junction bases not matched to a gene: 6. The germline V gene encodes CDR1 SGHTA and CDR2 FQGNSA. The CDR3 spells CASSLAGQGRGGYTF. The CDR3 DNA is TGTGCCAGCAGCTTAGCGGGACAGGGAAGAGGTGGCTACACCTTC.

The J gene is TRBJ1-2, the V gene TRBV28, with D possibly TRBD1 on 6 matching bases. The CDR3 runs 15 residues. Germline V lookup: CDR1 MDHEN, CDR2 SYDVKM. Trimming took 4 bases from V and 2 from J, leaving 14 bases between them. The CDR3 region has the DNA TGTGCCAGCAGTTCCCCAACAGGGCCAAACTATGGCTACACCTTC. Protein product: CASSSPTGPNYGYTF.

The chain combines TRBV4-2 with TRBJ2-5; TRBD2 matches at 11 bases. J gave up 1 base and V 3 bases, and 4 bases lay outside the gene matches. The germline gives CDR1 LGHNA, CDR2 YNFKEQ. This CDR3 comprises 16 residues. The CDR3 nucleotides are TGTGCCAGCAGCCAGGGACTAGCGGCATTCCAAGAGACCCAGTACTTC. Amino acid sequence: CASSQGLAAFQETQYF.

V usage is TRBV9 and J usage is TRBJ2-5; possible D gene TRBD1, 6 bases. This CDR3 is built from 15 residues. In germline, CDR1 is SGDLS, CDR2 YYNGEE. V was cut by 0 bases and J by 3 bases, with 12 bases left in between. The CDR3 DNA is TGTGCCAGCAGCGTAGCCGGGACATTTAAAGAGACCCAGTACTTC. This sequence encodes CASSVAGTFKETQYF. Full variable domain (missing parts from reference TRBV9 and TRBJ2-5): DSGVTQTPKHLITATGQRVTLRCSPRSGDLSVYWYQQSLDQGLQFLIQYYNGEERAKGNILERFSAQQFPDLHSELNLSSLELGDSALYFCASSVAGTFKETQYFGPGTRLLVL.

The J gene is TRBJ2-3, the V gene TRBV6-6, with a possible D match to TRBD1 (6 bases). CDR3 length: 15 amino acids. V was shortened by 4 bases and J by 8 bases, with 19 bases between the two germline ends. Germline CDR1 reads MNHNY; CDR2 reads SVGAGI (reference sequence). The CDR3, as DNA: TGTGCCAGCAGTTTACCAGGGGTTAAATTGGGTACGCAGTATTTT. Its protein product is CASSLPGVKLGTQYF.